This T cell receptor (beta chain) was observed in a study of shared clonotypes between healthy human individuals (dated by TCRdb to 2018 to 2021). Study-wide context: The cohort included three men and a couple of women between 18 and 49 years of age. Per donor, leukapheresis produced somewhere between about 0.9 and 9.5 billion PBMCs. To estimate repertoire size and how much clonotype sharing occurs between individuals, the study deeply sequenced the blood TCR repertoires of about 5 healthy adults. For each donor, CD4 naive and CD4 memory were each given three plates, CD8 naive was given two plates, and CD8 memory was given one plate. To increase sequencing depth and limit assay-specific biases, different laboratories used diverse techniques to prepare libraries and sequence TCR repertoires. The full study reports these points: Approximately 4.8% of naive CD4, more than 3% of naive CD8, 2% to 2.5% of memory CD4, and around 0.42% of memory CD8 clonotypes were shared across a few donors. Sampling was limited to blood, and TCR repertoires in tissue likely differ from TCR repertoires in blood. Naive subsets generally had larger estimated clonotype richness than memory subsets did. Because the study included only a small number of donors, the genetic and exposure-history diversity represented was limited. Incomplete sequencing was indicated by rarefaction of sorted-subset datasets, despite the large sequencing depth. Based on pairwise subsampling, the degree of clonotype sharing among donors was expected to be affected by sequencing depth. Higher generation probabilities were observed for clonotypes shared by all four sorted-subset donors than for non-shared clonotypes.

TCR CDR3 regions were amplified from genomic DNA by multiplex PCR using the deep immunoSEQ assay. Extracted genomic DNA from each cell subset was spread evenly across all wells of several immunoSEQ 96-well plates, with each plate serving as a replicate. For sorted subsets, approximately 210 ng genomic DNA, equal to tens of thousands of T cell genomes, was loaded into each replicate PCR. Purified libraries were quantified with a Qubit 3.0 fluorometer, sized on a Bioanalyzer 2100, and re-quantified with the KAPA Library Quantification kit. Every immunoSEQ 96-well plate was sequenced on a dedicated single-read 150-cycle Illumina NextSeq 550 flow cell. The original pipeline was this. The immunoSEQ output contained only junctional sequences without quality scores, so filtering could not match that applied to full-length reads. Sequences were annotated with PyIR, a Python wrapper for IgBLAST v1.9, and V/J genes and CDR3 were assigned using IMGT germline references. Any read was removed if the V/J assignment was weak (E-value above 1e-6), the CDR3 was missing, or the read contained stop codons, out-of-frame junctions, or ambiguous translated residues. V3J clonotypes were defined by identical inferred V gene, J gene, and CDR3 amino acid sequence. Percentage overlap between repertoires was computed as shared unique clonotypes divided by the size of the smaller repertoire. RTK rarefaction, the Chao1 estimator, and Recon v2.1 estimates of unobserved clonotypes were used to assess repertoire richness. For all TCRbeta clonotypes obtained by the gDNA method from four donors, generation probabilities were computed with OLGA. As stored in TCRdb, this immuneACCESS dataset retains in-frame rearrangements with V and J assigned. A fraction of the clones does not appear; measured against another copy, unresolved V genes explain less than half of the discrepancy, and the remainder lacks a known reason. V, J and clone size derive from that table, while D and trimming were established from the DNA sequence. The sample table records approximately 1,500,000 clones; around 97% of these occur just once. Jointly, the top ten make up approximately 1.2% of the sample.

As to this clone: Its cognate antigen has yet to be identified. Per-base quality was not reported, and no clone a single base away is much larger than it.

Sequences SNHLY (CDR1) and FYNNEI (CDR2) are obtained from the germline V gene. Trimming removed 6 bases from V and 2 bases from J, leaving 15 bases between the germline ends. From the cysteine up to the phenylalanine, the CDR3 has a length of 15 residues. Just the 45-base CDR3 DNA is kept, in frame starting at base 1. Donors were healthy HIV-negative adults with no recently reported acute infections or vaccinations. All donors were Caucasian adults living in Nashville, Tennessee, USA. Magnetic negative selection was used to enrich CD4+ T cells, after which naive cells were positively selected on CD45RA and the negative fraction became the memory subset. Blood was obtained by leukapheresis, after which PBMCs were separated by Ficoll-Histopaque density gradient centrifugation and cryopreserved in liquid nitrogen vapor phase. Analytical flow cytometry was used to check the purity and quantity of every magnetically sorted T cell population. Each sorted fraction had its genomic DNA isolated and then quantified by UV absorbance on a Nanodrop 2000c.

The chain joins TRBV2 to TRBJ2-3, with the D call perhaps TRBD1 or TRBD2, each one matching 5 bases. Sample: naive CD4+ T cells sorted from blood. In light of the paper, this sample's cell subset or site label describes: CD45RA+ positively selected. The sequence was collected from a man younger than 45 in good health. The DNA reads as follows: TGTGCCAGCAGCCTGGAGGCAGGGTACACAGATACGCAGTATTTT. Translated, it reads CASSLEAGYTDTQYF.